This is a list of T cell receptor beta chains from one sample in a study of T cell changes during pregnancy in multiple sclerosis. The protocol was immunoSEQ multiplex PCR, while the TCRdb copy is restricted to in-frame clones and leaves out a portion. The sample contains some 64,000 clones, more than 75% of which appear only once. The source was peripheral blood, collected in the first trimester of pregnancy. The receptors were gathered from a female donor in good health, enrolled as a control in a pregnancy study. Each CDR3 is given with its conserved first and last residue. D genes are given only for firm matches. Clone size is given for some rows only: seen once, a few or many times, or a class if the clone is expanded.

clone_size: few; j_call: TRBJ2-7; d_call: NA; v_call: TRBV28; cdr3_nt: TGTGCCAGCAGTTTAGGACTCTACGAGCAGTACTTC; cdr3_aa: CASSLGLYEQYF
clone_size: NA; j_call: TRBJ1-2; d_call: TRBD1; v_call: TRBV6-5; cdr3_nt: TGTGCCAGCAGTTACACGTTTCAGGGGGCGGACTATGGCTACACCTTC; cdr3_aa: CASSYTFQGADYGYTF
clone_size: NA; j_call: TRBJ2-2; d_call: TRBD2; v_call: TRBV7-9; cdr3_nt: TGTGCCAGCAGAATAACCGGGACTAGCGATCGGGTCACCGGGGAGCTGTTTTTT; cdr3_aa: CASRITGTSDRVTGELFF
clone_size: NA; j_call: TRBJ2-1; d_call: TRBD2; v_call: TRBV19; cdr3_nt: TGTGCCAGTAGTATAGATCGGGGACTAGGCGCAGCTGAGCAGTTCTTC; cdr3_aa: CASSIDRGLGAAEQFF
clone_size: NA; j_call: TRBJ1-5; d_call: NA; v_call: TRBV7-9; cdr3_nt: TGTGCCAGCAGCTTGGGTAGCGGTAGGTTCGATCAGCCCCAGCATTTT; cdr3_aa: CASSLGSGRFDQPQHF
clone_size: NA; j_call: TRBJ2-1; d_call: TRBD2; v_call: TRBV11-2; cdr3_nt: TGTGCCAGCAGCCTTACCTCGGAAGCGGGGGCTTCCTACAATGAGCAGTTCTTC; cdr3_aa: CASSLTSEAGASYNEQFF
clone_size: NA; j_call: TRBJ2-2; d_call: TRBD1; v_call: TRBV7-8; cdr3_nt: TGTGCCAGCAGCTTAGGGGGACAGGGGGACACCGGGGAGCTGTTTTTT; cdr3_aa: CASSLGGQGDTGELFF
clone_size: once; j_call: TRBJ2-7; d_call: TRBD1; v_call: TRBV28; cdr3_nt: TGTGCCAGCAGTGTGGACAGGGTGGAAGTTTCAGGGAATTACGAGCAGTACTTC; cdr3_aa: CASSVDRVEVSGNYEQYF
clone_size: NA; j_call: TRBJ2-7; d_call: NA; v_call: TRBV6-1; cdr3_nt: TGTGCCAGCAGCGAAACTGCCCCGGGGGACTACGAGCAGTACTTC; cdr3_aa: CASSETAPGDYEQYF
clone_size: NA; j_call: TRBJ2-7; d_call: NA; v_call: TRBV27; cdr3_nt: TGTGCCAGCTTTAGCTCCTCCTACGAGCAGTACTTC; cdr3_aa: CASFSSSYEQYF
clone_size: NA; j_call: TRBJ1-3; d_call: NA; v_call: TRBV5-5; cdr3_nt: TGTGCCAGTTGGGACTCGGGGACCCCCTCTGGAAACACCATATATTTT; cdr3_aa: CASWDSGTPSGNTIYF
clone_size: NA; j_call: TRBJ2-7; d_call: NA; v_call: TRBV7-2; cdr3_nt: TGTGCCAGCAGCTTATCGGGAGCATACGAGCAGTACTTC; cdr3_aa: CASSLSGAYEQYF
clone_size: NA; j_call: TRBJ2-3; d_call: NA; v_call: TRBV6-1; cdr3_nt: TGTGCCAGCAGGGACTCCCATGACACAGATACGCAGTATTTT; cdr3_aa: CASRDSHDTDTQYF
clone_size: once; j_call: TRBJ2-7; d_call: NA; v_call: TRBV11-3; cdr3_nt: TGTGCCAGCAGCTTATTAAACGGCTACGAGCAGTACTTC; cdr3_aa: CASSLLNGYEQYF
clone_size: NA; j_call: TRBJ2-5; d_call: NA; v_call: TRBV6-5; cdr3_nt: TGTGCCAGCAGTTACTCGAAACAGGGAGGGAAGACCCAGTACTTC; cdr3_aa: CASSYSKQGGKTQYF
clone_size: once; j_call: TRBJ2-7; d_call: TRBD2; v_call: TRBV5-4; cdr3_nt: TGTGCCAGCAGCTTGGGGCTGACTAGCGGGAGGGCCTACGAGCAGTACTTC; cdr3_aa: CASSLGLTSGRAYEQYF
clone_size: NA; j_call: TRBJ2-5; d_call: TRBD1; v_call: TRBV5-1; cdr3_nt: TGCGCCAGCAGCTCCGTGGGGGGAGGGACAGGGGTACGGACCCAGTACTTC; cdr3_aa: CASSSVGGGTGVRTQYF
clone_size: NA; j_call: TRBJ1-2; d_call: NA; v_call: TRBV6-1; cdr3_nt: TGTGCCAGCAGTGAAGAGACCGCAGGGAACTATGGCTACACCTTC; cdr3_aa: CASSEETAGNYGYTF
clone_size: NA; j_call: TRBJ1-3; d_call: TRBD1; v_call: TRBV18; cdr3_nt: TGTGCCAGCACGACAGGGAGCTCTGGAAACACCATATATTTT; cdr3_aa: CASTTGSSGNTIYF
clone_size: NA; j_call: TRBJ1-1; d_call: NA; v_call: TRBV20-1; cdr3_nt: TGCAGTGCTAGAGATCAGGTTAGGGCTTTCTTT; cdr3_aa: CSARDQVRAFF
clone_size: NA; j_call: TRBJ1-2; d_call: NA; v_call: TRBV28; cdr3_nt: TGTGCCAGCAGTTACTACGTTAAGGACAGTTTCTATGGCTACACCTTC; cdr3_aa: CASSYYVKDSFYGYTF
clone_size: NA; j_call: TRBJ2-2; d_call: TRBD1; v_call: TRBV30; cdr3_nt: TGTGCCTGGAGCTTAGGGCAGGGGGCTTTGCGGCTGTTTTTT; cdr3_aa: CAWSLGQGALRLFF
clone_size: NA; j_call: TRBJ1-5; d_call: NA; v_call: TRBV5-4; cdr3_nt: TGTGCCAGCAGCGTTTACAGATCCAATCAGCCCCAGCATTTT; cdr3_aa: CASSVYRSNQPQHF
clone_size: NA; j_call: TRBJ2-1; d_call: NA; v_call: TRBV28; cdr3_nt: TGTGCCAGCAGTTTCCCTTTTCCGTCCTTAGTGAGATCCTACAATGAGCAGTTCTTC; cdr3_aa: CASSFPFPSLVRSYNEQFF
clone_size: few; j_call: TRBJ1-1; d_call: TRBD1; v_call: TRBV5-1; cdr3_nt: TGCGCCAGCAGCCCTGGACAGGGGCGAACTGAAGCTTTCTTT; cdr3_aa: CASSPGQGRTEAFF
clone_size: NA; j_call: TRBJ1-2; d_call: TRBD1; v_call: TRBV29-1; cdr3_nt: TGCAGCGTTGTCAATCCGACAGGGAACTATGGCTACACCTTC; cdr3_aa: CSVVNPTGNYGYTF
clone_size: NA; j_call: TRBJ1-3; d_call: NA; v_call: TRBV2; cdr3_nt: TGTGCCAGCAGTAGACTCTCTGGAAACACCATATATTTT; cdr3_aa: CASSRLSGNTIYF
clone_size: NA; j_call: TRBJ2-7; d_call: TRBD2; v_call: TRBV9; cdr3_nt: TGTGCCAGCAGCGTAGTGGCGGGGGCCTACGAGCAGTACTTC; cdr3_aa: CASSVVAGAYEQYF
clone_size: once; j_call: TRBJ2-3; d_call: TRBD1; v_call: TRBV2; cdr3_nt: TGTGCCAGCAGAGGACAGGGCCTTAGCACAGATACGCAGTATTTT; cdr3_aa: CASRGQGLSTDTQYF